This is a list of T cell receptor beta chains from one sample in a study of response to subunit inactivated influenza vaccine. Each CDR3 protein is one row after TCRdb ran MiXCR on the RT-PCR reads. The top ten clones hold 11% of a sample with about 180,000 distinct CDR3 sequences, approximately 8.7% of them seen once. Material: non-naive T cells sorted from PBMCs, obtained on the day of vaccination. The receptor source for this set is a man over 45 who received an inactivated influenza vaccine. Each CDR3 is given with its conserved first and last residue. A D gene is named only where the DNA matches it firmly. For some rows the clone size is stated as once, few or many, or as a class when expanded; others skip it.

d_call j_call clone_size v_call cdr3_nt cdr3_aa
- TRBJ2-5 few TRBV20-1 TGCAGTGCTAGAGGACTAGTTGGTTGGGAGACCCAGTACTTC CSARGLVGWETQYF
TRBD2 TRBJ2-5 few TRBV5-6 TGTGCCAGCAAACTGGCGGGGGGGCTGTCCCAGTACTTC CASKLAGGLSQYF
- TRBJ1-3 few TRBV25-1 TGTGCCAGCAGTGAACCCGACGGATTCTCTGGAAACACCATATATTTT CASSEPDGFSGNTIYF
- TRBJ1-5 many TRBV5-1 TGCGCCAGCAGCCCGTCCGACAGTAGCAATCAGCCCCAGCATTTT CASSPSDSSNQPQHF
TRBD2 TRBJ2-1 - TRBV28 TGTGCCAGCAGGGGGGGCAGCCGCCGACTAGCGGTCTCCTACAATGAGCAGTTCTTC CASRGGSRRLAVSYNEQFF
- TRBJ1-2 few TRBV29-1 TGCAGCGTTGAAGGGGCAGGAGCGGGCGGCTACACCTTC CSVEGAGAGGYTF
- TRBJ2-5 once TRBV5-1 TGCGCCAGCATCTTCTCAGGGGTCTGGAACCAAGAGACCCAGTACTTC CASIFSGVWNQETQYF
- TRBJ2-3 many TRBV5-1 TGCGCCAGCAGCTTACCCGACACAGATACGCAGTATTTT CASSLPDTDTQYF
TRBD2 TRBJ2-1 medium-sized TRBV28 TGTGCCACCGAGCCAGCGGGAGAGGGCAATGAGCAGTTCTTC CATEPAGEGNEQFF
- TRBJ2-7 few TRBV20-1 TGCAGTGCTACTCTAGTTCTCACAGGAGAGCAGTACTTC CSATLVLTGEQYF
- TRBJ1-6 few TRBV7-2 TGTGCCAGCAGCGTAGGAGGGGCCCCGTCGGACTCACCCCTCCACTTT CASSVGGAPSDSPLHF
- TRBJ1-6 - TRBV28 TGTGCCAATTCACCGGACAGCAATTCACCCCTCCACTTT CANSPDSNSPLHF
- TRBJ1-6 few TRBV12-3/TRBV12-4 TGTGCCAGCAGTCACAGGGTGGAAAATTCACCCCTCCACTTT CASSHRVENSPLHF
- TRBJ2-1 - TRBV18 TGTGCCAGCTCACCGTGGACAAATGAGCAGGTCTTC CASSPWTNEQVF
TRBD1 TRBJ2-1 many TRBV5-1 TGCGCCAGCAGCTTGTGGACAGGCGACAATGAGCAGTTCTTC CASSLWTGDNEQFF
- TRBJ2-6 - TRBV28 TGTGCCAGCAGAACGGAAAGGCCCGGGGCCAACGTCCTGACTTTC CASRTERPGANVLTF
TRBD2 TRBJ2-3 - TRBV7-2 TGTGCCAGCAGCTTCTCGGCGGGGGATACTAGCACAGATACGCAGTATTTT CASSFSAGDTSTDTQYF
- TRBJ2-3 - TRBV7-2 TGTGCCAGCAGCTTAGGCGCCCGACCTCAAGATACGCAGTATTTT CASSLGARPQDTQYF
- TRBJ1-4 - TRBV2 TGTGCCAGCAGTCGCGGGACACCTTCAACTAATGAAAAACTGTTTTTT CASSRGTPSTNEKLFF
- TRBJ2-1 - TRBV28 TGTGCCAGCAGTTCCCTCGGACAGTCGAGCTACAATGAGCAGTTCTTC CASSSLGQSSYNEQFF
- TRBJ2-1 many TRBV2 TGTGCCAGCAGTGTCCTCAGGGGTAGCGGCCAGGCGGGTGAGCAGTTCTTC CASSVLRGSGQAGEQFF
- TRBJ1-1 many TRBV7-9 TGTGCCAGCAGCTTACATATGGAGAACACTGAAGCTTTCTTT CASSLHMENTEAFF
TRBD1 TRBJ2-7 few TRBV19 TGTGCCAGTAGTATCAACAGGGGTGGCGAGCAGTACTTC CASSINRGGEQYF
- TRBJ2-1 - TRBV20-1 TGCAGTGCCGCTAGGGGCTACAATGAGCAGTTCTTC CSAARGYNEQFF
- TRBJ1-2 - TRBV4-1 TGCGCCAGCAGCCAACTCAGGGGCGGCGGCGGCTACACCTTC CASSQLRGGGGYTF
TRBD1 TRBJ2-7 few TRBV7-8 TGTGCCAGCAGCTTAAGAAGACCGGGACAGGGTACCTACGAGCAGTACTTC CASSLRRPGQGTYEQYF
TRBD1 TRBJ2-7 few TRBV7-9 TGTGCCAGCAGCTCGGACAGGAAGTTTACCTACGAGCAGTACTTC CASSSDRKFTYEQYF
- TRBJ2-5 few TRBV12-3/TRBV12-4 TGTGCCAGCAGTTTAGTGGGCGTCCAAGAGACCCAGTACTTC CASSLVGVQETQYF
- TRBJ1-1 many TRBV29-1 TGCAGCCTATCCAGGACAGTGAACACTGAAGCTTTCTTT CSLSRTVNTEAFF
TRBD2 TRBJ2-1 many TRBV20-1 TGCAGTGCTGATGGACTAGCGGGAGGGCCTAGTGGTGAGCAGTTCTTC CSADGLAGGPSGEQFF
- TRBJ2-1 - TRBV30 TGTGCCTGGAGTAATATTGAGCAGTTCTTC CAWSNIEQFF
- TRBJ2-5 few TRBV4-3 TGCGCCAGCAGCCAAGGTTTCCGGGAGACCCAGTACTTC CASSQGFRETQYF
TRBD2 TRBJ2-5 - TRBV5-1 TGCGCCAGCAGCTCAGGGGCTAGCGGGGGAGAGACCCAGTACTTC CASSSGASGGETQYF
- TRBJ1-2 many TRBV14 TGTGCCAGCAGCCAAGTAATGGGGGATCTCTCTGGCTACACCTTC CASSQVMGDLSGYTF
- TRBJ1-5 few TRBV7-2 TGTGCCAGCAGCTTAAAGGGAGACCAGCCCCAGCATTTT CASSLKGDQPQHF
- TRBJ1-1 few TRBV5-6 TGTGCCAGCAGCTCCTGGCCAAGCACTGAAGCTTTCTTT CASSSWPSTEAFF
- TRBJ1-1 - TRBV15 TGTGCCACCAGCAGAGATCACCTTAAAGCTTTCTTT CATSRDHLKAFF
- TRBJ1-1 many TRBV10-3 TGTGCCATCAGTGAGGGAGGCATGAACACTGAAGCTTTCTTT CAISEGGMNTEAFF
TRBD2 TRBJ2-3 - TRBV18 TGTGCCAGCTCACCACTTATGGGACTATCCTCAGCCGCAGATACGCAGTATTTT CASSPLMGLSSAADTQYF
TRBD1 TRBJ1-2 - TRBV9 TGTGCCAGCAGCGCCCAGACGACAGGGGGCATGTATGGCTACACCTTC CASSAQTTGGMYGYTF
TRBD1 TRBJ1-4 many TRBV28 TGTGCCAGCAGGGGACAGAGCACAACTAATGAAAAACTGTTTTTT CASRGQSTTNEKLFF
- TRBJ2-6 few TRBV20-1 TGCAGTGCTAGAAACAGGGTGAAAGGGGCCAACGTCCTGACTTTC CSARNRVKGANVLTF